Here is one T cell receptor beta chain with its context. Its specificity is unknown. The data were obtained in a study of human T cells and chemical hapten exposure. This sample's time point: patch test 3, about 24 weeks after DPC sensitization. Treatment reported: therapeutic diphenylcyclopropenone sensitization with weekly scalp DPC. Alopecia patients between 18 and 70 years old and suitable for DPC were used as donors. Total RNA was isolated from whole blood that had not been fractionated. Study-wide results and caveats: The number of TCRs over 1 in 1000 frequency stayed unchanged after DPC.

V lost 3 bases and J 5 bases, leaving 8 bases between the germline ends. CDR3 size: 13 residues. Germline loops: CDR1 LGHDT, CDR2 YNNKEL (reference sequence). Single cDNA molecules in the library carried unique molecular identifiers attached during preparation. TCRdb passed the RACE reads through MiXCR, listing each CDR3 protein once. The sample lists 150,000 to 200,000 distinct CDR3 sequences, about 25% seen once, with 2% to 3% in the top ten. This TCR was recovered from a woman aged 40 to 50 with alopecia areata. Some clones in this sample may be carry-over from other donors' samples. The sequenced sample was whole blood, obtained in connection with sensitization to the hapten diphenylcyclopropenone (DPC). This sequence joins TRBV3-1 and TRBJ1-3; no clear D gene. This chain's CDR3 is CASSQPSRNTIYF. Here the CDR3 DNA reads TGTGCCAGCAGCCAGCCCTCCCGAAACACCATATATTTT.